Following are 30 T cell receptor beta chains from one sample sequenced in a study of blood T cell repertoires in COVID-19. Generated by immunoSEQ multiplex PCR, the TCRdb table keeps only in-frame clones and is missing some. The data hold 45,000 to 65,000 clones, with about 89% observed a single time. Material: peripheral blood. Receptor source: a human donor in a cohort sampled during active COVID-19.

This clone appeared a single time. This chain uses TRBV7-9 with TRBJ2-3; perhaps TRBD2 as D (7 bases). V was shortened by 0 bases and J by 4 bases, with 11 bases between the two germline ends. CDR1 and CDR2 from the germline V gene are SEHNR and FQNEAQ (reference sequence). This CDR3 region has 15 residues. Written as DNA, the CDR3 is TGTGCCAGCAGCTTAGCGGGGGGGCGAGCAGATACGCAGTATTTT. Translation gives CASSLAGGRADTQYF.

This clone was seen only a few times. The genes are TRBV2 and TRBJ2-3; D might be TRBD2 (5 bases). The CDR3 sequence is 14 residues long. Looked up from germline, CDR1 is SNHLY and CDR2 is FYNNEI. Trimming took off 7 bases at V and 1 base at J, with 12 bases between the two ends. CDR3 DNA sequence: TGTGCCAGCAAGGACTCGTGGGGCACAGATACGCAGTATTTT. Its translation is CASKDSWGTDTQYF. The whole variable domain, filled in from reference TRBV2 and TRBJ2-3, reads EPEVTQTPSHQVTQMGQEVILRCVPISNHLYFYWYRQILGQKVEFLVSFYNNEISEKSEIFDDQFSVERPDGSNFTLKIRSTKLEDSAMYFCASKDSWGTDTQYFGPGTRLTVL.

CDR3 sequence (DNA): TGTGCCAGCATTAGCGGGAGTGTTTATGAGCAGTTCTTC. It encodes CASISGSVYEQFF. The chain recombines TRBV28 with TRBJ2-1; 9 bases map to TRBD2. This CDR3 region has 13 residues. V lost 7 bases to trimming and J lost 8 bases; unmatched junction nucleotides: 6. Germline CDR1 MDHEN, CDR2 SYDVKM.

V is TRBV27 and J is TRBJ2-1; 7 bases line up with TRBD2. Trimming removed 3 bases from V and 9 bases from J; junction bases left unmatched: 14. Germline V lookup: CDR1 MNHEY, CDR2 SMNVEV (reference sequence). The CDR3 totals 16 residues. For the CDR3, the DNA is TGTGCCAGCAGTTTCAACCCTCGGACTAGGGTTTCTGAGCAGTTCTTC. It encodes CASSFNPRTRVSEQFF.

The genes are TRBV7-6 and TRBJ1-3, with no clear D. Germline loops: CDR1 SGHVS, CDR2 FNYEAQ. Trimming removed 5 bases from V and 3 bases from J, with 14 bases in between. This CDR3 has 15 amino acids. CDR3 coding DNA: TGTGCCAGCAGCCTGGGGAGGGTCGGTGGAAACACCATATATTTT. Protein sequence: CASSLGRVGGNTIYF.

The gene calls are TRBV2 and TRBJ1-5; possible D gene TRBD1, 5 bases. The germline V gene has CDR1 SNHLY and CDR2 FYNNEI. This CDR3 has 14 residues. V shed 7 bases and J shed 6 bases, with 16 bases lying between them. CDR3 amino acids: CASTREPDPQPQHF. Here the CDR3 DNA reads TGTGCCAGCACCAGGGAACCGGACCCTCAGCCCCAGCATTTT.

This chain links TRBV27 with TRBJ1-2; D remains ambiguous. Germline lookup yields CDR1 MNHEY and CDR2 SMNVEV (reference sequence). The CDR3 runs 14 residues. V was shortened by 0 bases and J by 4 bases, with 9 bases between the two germline ends. CDR3 DNA: TGTGCCAGCAGTTTATCGAAACTGCTCTATGGCTACACCTTC. Residues: CASSLSKLLYGYTF.

The CDR3 nucleotides are TGTGCCAGCAGCTTAAACAGGGCAGGCACTGAAGCTTTCTTT. Protein: CASSLNRAGTEAFF. This chain joins TRBV7-2 and TRBJ1-1; TRBD1 might be the D (6 bases). The CDR3 has 14 residues. The V end lost 2 bases, the J end lost 4 bases, and 11 bases lay between the germline ends. In germline, CDR1 is SGHTA, CDR2 FQGNSA.

The chain combines TRBV5-8 with TRBJ2-5, with 7 bases lining up with TRBD2. CDR1 SGHTS and CDR2 YDEGEE come from the germline V gene. V trimming: 4 bases; J trimming: 0 bases; junction bases outside the gene matches: 3. This CDR3 spans 14 amino acids. The CDR3: CASSGRGHQETQYF. CDR3 sequence (DNA): TGTGCCAGCAGCGGGAGGGGCCACCAAGAGACCCAGTACTTC.

The chain joins TRBV30 to TRBJ2-2, with 8 positions matching TRBD1. V shed 4 bases, J shed 5 bases, and the junction held 12 bases outside the gene matches. The CDR3 spans 16 residues. Germline-derived CDR1 and CDR2 are GTSNPN and SVGIG (reference sequence). The CDR3 region is CAWTGTPGGLTGELFF. The DNA for the CDR3 is TGTGCCTGGACCGGAACGCCAGGGGGCTTGACCGGGGAGCTGTTTTTT. The entire variable domain, with the rest obtained from reference TRBV30 and TRBJ2-2, is as follows: SQTIHQWPATLVQPVGSPLSLECTVEGTSNPNLYWYRQAAGRGLQLLFYSVGIGQISSEVPQNLSASRPQDRQFILSSKKLLLSDSGFYLCAWTGTPGGLTGELFFGEGSRLTVL.

The gene calls are TRBV9 and TRBJ2-3, with D possibly being TRBD2 (6 bases). The V end lost 2 bases, the J end lost 2 bases, and 15 bases lay between the germline ends. The CDR3 has 16 residues. Germline values: CDR1 SGDLS, CDR2 YYNGEE. The CDR3 DNA is TGTGCCAGCAGCGTGGGACTTCTTCAACTCACAGATACGCAGTATTTT. This encodes CASSVGLLQLTDTQYF.

The V gene is TRBV25-1, the J gene TRBJ1-1, with 7 bases that match TRBD1. Germline loops: CDR1 MGHDK, CDR2 SYGVNS. V shed 5 bases and J 7 bases; nucleotides not matched to a gene: 7. This CDR3 comprises 13 residues. The CDR3 DNA sequence: TGTGCCAGCAGTAGGACAGGCTCGGGTGAAGCTTTCTTT. Residues: CASSRTGSGEAFF.

The J gene is TRBJ1-5, the V gene TRBV19, with no clear D. V lost 5 bases and J 0 bases, leaving 5 bases between the germline ends. Germline V gives CDR1 LNHDA, CDR2 SQIVND (reference sequence). CDR3 size: 13 residues. The CDR3 is CASSPISNQPQHF. In DNA form, the CDR3 reads TGTGCCAGTAGTCCTATTAGCAATCAGCCCCAGCATTTT.

V gene TRBV7-6 combines with J gene TRBJ2-1; 7 bases map to TRBD1. Trimming took 5 bases from V and 0 from J; bases not matched to a gene: 10. Germline V gene lookup returns CDR1 SGHVS and CDR2 FNYEAQ. The CDR3 sequence is 17 residues long. As DNA, the CDR3 is TGTGCCAGCAGCCCCATCCCCGGGACAGACTCCTACAATGAGCAGTTCTTC. Protein product: CASSPIPGTDSYNEQFF.

The J gene is TRBJ1-4, the V gene TRBV6-2 or TRBV6-3; 8 nucleotides agree with TRBD1. The germline gives CDR1 MNHEY, CDR2 SVGEGT. This CDR3 spans 14 amino acids. Trimming took 5 bases from V and 8 from J; bases not matched to a gene: 7. The CDR3 loop reads CASSPSGGWEKLFF. CDR3 coding DNA: TGTGCCAGCAGTCCATCAGGGGGCTGGGAAAAACTGTTTTTT.

The rearrangement joins TRBV15 to TRBJ2-2; 13 positions match TRBD2. The germline CDR1 and CDR2 sequences are LNHNV and YYDKDF (reference sequence). There are 17 residues in the CDR3. Trimming took 5 bases from V and 2 from J; bases not matched to a gene: 5. The DNA of the CDR3 is TGTGCCACCAGCTCGGGACTAGCGGGATTTAACACCGGGGAGCTGTTTTTT. It yields the protein CATSSGLAGFNTGELFF.

The J gene is TRBJ2-1, the V gene TRBV19; D is unclear. CDR3 length: 11 residues. V was cut by 5 bases and J by 5 bases, with 4 bases left in between. Per the germline V gene, CDR1 is LNHDA and CDR2 is SQIVND (reference sequence). The CDR3 loop is CASSVNNEQFF. Here the CDR3 DNA reads TGTGCCAGTAGTGTAAACAATGAGCAGTTCTTC. Combining the CDR3 with reference TRBV19 and TRBJ2-1 gives the whole variable domain DGGITQSPKYLFRKEGQNVTLSCEQNLNHDAMYWYRQDPGQGLRLIYYSQIVNDFQKGDIAEGYSVSREKKESFPLTVTSAQKNPTAFYLCASSVNNEQFFGPGTRLTVL.

This chain connects TRBV6-5 to TRBJ1-1; D possibly corresponds to TRBD1 (5 bases). Germline lookup yields CDR1 MNHEY and CDR2 SVGAGI. The ends were cut back, 6 bases at V and 3 bases at J, with 17 bases in the middle. This CDR3 spans 15 amino acids. The CDR3 loop is CASSPGRGAHTEAFF. CDR3 bases: TGTGCCAGCAGCCCGGGGAGGGGAGCCCACACTGAAGCTTTCTTT.

This chain links TRBV11-1 with TRBJ1-1; D not certain. Germline-derived CDR1 and CDR2 are SGHAT and FQDESV (reference sequence). CDR3 length: 14 amino acids. V lost 5 bases and J 0 bases, leaving 10 bases between the germline ends. The CDR3 protein is CASSLGEMNTEAFF. The DNA of the CDR3 is TGTGCCAGCAGCCTTGGTGAGATGAACACTGAAGCTTTCTTT.

The chain couples TRBV7-2 to TRBJ2-3; 7 bases map to TRBD1. This CDR3 comprises 18 residues. Germline V CDR1 and CDR2: SGHTA, FQGNSA. With V trimmed by 5 bases and J by 1 base, 15 bases remained unmatched. The CDR3 loop is CASSLKRGLGARTDTQYF. Written as DNA, the CDR3 is TGTGCCAGCAGCCTAAAGAGGGGGCTCGGGGCCCGCACAGATACGCAGTATTTT.

The chain combines TRBV30 with TRBJ2-7, with TRBD2 as a possible D gene (6 bases). The V gene lost 2 bases and the J gene lost 6 bases, with 23 bases spanning the gap. CDR3 length equals 16 residues. Germline V gene sequence: CDR1 GTSNPN, CDR2 SVGIG (reference sequence). The CDR3 loop is CAWSPPTGRTRGEQYF. Here the CDR3 DNA reads TGTGCCTGGAGTCCTCCTACAGGCAGGACGCGGGGCGAGCAGTACTTC.

Comments on this clone: This sample includes further DNA sequences coding for the same CDR3. The V call is TRBV29-1, the J call TRBJ1-1; no clear D. Trimming took off 5 bases at V and 4 bases at J, with 5 bases between the two ends. Germline V gene sequence: CDR1 SQVTM, CDR2 ANQGSEA. The CDR3 has 10 residues. The CDR3 bases are TGCAGCGTTCGGGGCACTGAAGCTTTCTTT. Protein: CSVRGTEAFF.

This chain uses TRBV4-2 with TRBJ2-7, with 11 bases identical to TRBD2. V gave up 0 bases and J gave up 0 bases; unmatched junction bases: 1. Germline lookup yields CDR1 LGHNA and CDR2 YNFKEQ. The CDR3 is 16 amino acids. The CDR3, as DNA: TGTGCCAGCAGCCAAGAGGGGACTAGCGGCTCCTACGAGCAGTACTTC. It encodes CASSQEGTSGSYEQYF.

This chain links TRBV10-1 with TRBJ1-4; TRBD1 agrees at 7 bases. V shed 2 bases, J shed 5 bases, and the junction held 2 bases outside the gene matches. The germline V gene has CDR1 WNHNN and CDR2 SYGVQD (reference sequence). The CDR3 is made up of 14 amino acids. The CDR3 coding sequence is TGCGCCAGCAGTGAGGGGACAGCAAATGAAAAACTGTTTTTT. Amino acids: CASSEGTANEKLFF.

The V and J genes are TRBV2 and TRBJ2-3, with a possible D match to TRBD2 (7 bases). V was shortened by 7 bases and J by 4 bases, with 15 bases between the two germline ends. The CDR3 sequence is 14 residues long. The germline CDR1 and CDR2 sequences are SNHLY and FYNNEI. The CDR3, as DNA: TGTGCCAGCATTTTCGGGGGGCTTGCAGATACGCAGTATTTT. Protein product: CASIFGGLADTQYF.

The rearrangement uses TRBV19 and TRBJ1-4; TRBD1 matches at 9 bases. J was trimmed by 2 bases and V by 10 bases; bases with no gene match: 11. Germline V gives CDR1 LNHDA, CDR2 SQIVND (reference sequence). The CDR3 runs 16 residues. CDR3 nucleotides: TGTGCCACTAGCCCCCGTGGGACAGGGACTAATGAAAAACTGTTTTTT. This sequence encodes CATSPRGTGTNEKLFF.

As for this clone: A junction boundary mismatches the germline segment, possibly from a read error. Other DNA variants within this sample encode the same CDR3. The J gene is TRBJ1-6, the V gene TRBV9; 9 bases map to TRBD1. Germline V gives CDR1 SGDLS, CDR2 YYNGEE. The CDR3 is 17 residues long. CDR3 protein: CASSPGEGQGKNSPLHF. CDR3 coding DNA: TGTGCCAGCAGCCCCGGGGAGGGACAGGGAAAGAATTCACCCCTTCACTTT.

This chain uses TRBV27 with TRBJ1-2; 7 bases map to TRBD1. V dropped 4 bases and J dropped 4; count of bases not matched to a gene: 6. This CDR3 has 14 amino acids. Looked up from germline, CDR1 is MNHEY and CDR2 is SMNVEV (reference sequence). For the CDR3, the DNA is TGTGCCAGCAGTTCACAGGGGAAGGGCTATGGCTACACCTTC. Amino acid sequence: CASSSQGKGYGYTF.

This chain links TRBV28 with TRBJ1-5; D remains ambiguous. Germline V gene lookup returns CDR1 MDHEN and CDR2 SYDVKM. CDR3 length equals 17 residues. V lost 7 bases, J lost 0 bases, and 19 bases lay in between. The CDR3 coding sequence is TGTGCCAGCAAGAAAAGACGGGGAGGCGATAGCAATCAGCCCCAGCATTTT. Translation: CASKKRRGGDSNQPQHF.

The chain recombines TRBV7-3 with TRBJ2-1; weak D call: TRBD2 (5 bases). The ends were cut back, 2 bases at V and 8 bases at J, with 16 bases in the middle. The germline gives CDR1 SGHTA, CDR2 FQGTGA. CDR3 length: 15 amino acids. The CDR3 bases are TGTGCCAGCAGCTTATCCGGTGGGAGCGTCTATGAGCAGTTCTTC. Residues: CASSLSGGSVYEQFF. The complete variable domain, with remaining parts taken from reference TRBV7-3 and TRBJ2-1, reads GAGVSQTPSNKVTEKGKYVELRCDPISGHTALYWYRQSLGQGPEFLIYFQGTGAADDSGLPNDRFFAVRPEGSVSTLKIQRTERGDSAVYLCASSLSGGSVYEQFFGPGTRLTVL.